The next 10 T cell receptor beta chains were all read from a single sample in a study of OX40 agonist ivuxolimab in advanced cancers. Generated by immunoSEQ multiplex PCR, the TCRdb table keeps only in-frame clones and is missing some. The table lists tens of thousands of clones, roughly 80% of them singletons, with 1% to 1.3% in the top ten. Here the sequenced sample was CD4+ or CD8+ T cells sorted from blood, taken in a trial of the OX40 agonist ivuxolimab. Receptors originate from an adult with an advanced solid tumor such as melanoma, head and neck, liver or kidney cancer.

V usage is TRBV2 and J usage is TRBJ2-2; 9 bases match TRBD1. Germline V gives CDR1 SNHLY, CDR2 FYNNEI. Losses at the gene ends were 5 bases for V and 3 bases for J; bases not matched to a gene: 7. The CDR3 contains 16 residues. The CDR3 here is CASSPSRTGDTGELFF. CDR3 DNA: TGTGCCAGCAGTCCTTCTAGGACAGGGGACACCGGGGAGCTGTTTTTT.

The chain employs TRBV27 and TRBJ1-2, with D hard to call. The V and J ends lost 7 bases and 8 bases respectively, with 26 bases between them. Germline V gives CDR1 MNHEY, CDR2 SMNVEV (reference sequence). CDR3 length: 16 amino acids. The DNA for the CDR3 is TGTGCCAGCACCGATAGTTGGCAAAAATTCTTCGGAGGCTACACCTTC. The encoded protein is CASTDSWQKFFGGYTF.

The genes are TRBV27 and TRBJ2-2; 7 nucleotides align to TRBD1. V dropped 6 bases and J dropped 4; count of bases not matched to a gene: 2. From germline, CDR1 is MNHEY and CDR2 SMNVEV (reference sequence). The CDR3 length is 13 residues. CDR3 protein: CASRQGRTGELFF. For the CDR3, the DNA is TGTGCCAGCAGACAGGGGCGCACCGGGGAGCTGTTTTTT.

The rearrangement joins TRBV19 to TRBJ1-2; D remains ambiguous. V shed 4 bases and J shed 7 bases, with 10 bases lying between them. The CDR3 is 12 residues long. Germline loops: CDR1 LNHDA, CDR2 SQIVND (reference sequence). The CDR3 sequence: CASSNRGGGYTF. CDR3 nucleotides: TGTGCCAGTAGTAACCGGGGTGGTGGCTACACCTTC. The full variable domain, rest sourced from reference TRBV19 and TRBJ1-2, is DGGITQSPKYLFRKEGQNVTLSCEQNLNHDAMYWYRQDPGQGLRLIYYSQIVNDFQKGDIAEGYSVSREKKESFPLTVTSAQKNPTAFYLCASSNRGGGYTFGSGTRLTVV.

The count of this clone is one. This chain uses TRBV9 with TRBJ2-3, with D unclear. V lost 3 bases to trimming and J lost 2 bases, with 7 bases between them. Germline lookup yields CDR1 SGDLS and CDR2 YYNGEE. The CDR3 sequence is 13 residues long. In DNA, the CDR3 is TGTGCCAGCAGCGACAGATTCACAGATACGCAGTATTTT. Amino acid sequence: CASSDRFTDTQYF.

The genes are TRBV18 and TRBJ1-4, with a weak D call TRBD1 (5 bases). V was trimmed by 0 bases and J by 6 bases, leaving 11 bases between them. This CDR3 has 15 amino acids. CDR1 KGHSH and CDR2 LQKENI come from the germline V gene. This CDR3 is CASSPPGVGDEKLFF. DNA of the CDR3: TGTGCCAGCTCACCACCGGGGGTGGGAGATGAAAAACTGTTTTTT.

V and J are TRBV7-2 and TRBJ2-4; TRBD2 might be the D (5 bases). The CDR3 sequence is 11 residues long. V was pared by 8 bases and J by 7 bases, with 9 bases between. Germline CDR1 reads SGHTA; CDR2 reads FQGNSA. In DNA form, the CDR3 reads TGTGCCAGCTCCGGGGTGAACATTCAGTACTTC. Its translation: CASSGVNIQYF.

This sequence joins TRBV11-2 and TRBJ1-2; 11 bases align to TRBD1. The V and J ends lost 5 bases and 8 bases, in that order; junction bases with no gene match: 7. Germline V gene sequence: CDR1 SGHAT, CDR2 FQNNGV. This CDR3 has 14 residues. The CDR3 spells CASSLGQGAEGYTF. The CDR3 DNA is TGTGCCAGCAGCCTTGGACAGGGGGCAGAGGGCTACACCTTC.

There are a few counts of this clone. CDR3 sequence: CASSNPGNYEQYF. The CDR3 nucleotides read TGTGCCAGCAGCAACCCCGGGAACTACGAGCAGTACTTC. The chain is built from TRBV9 and TRBJ2-7; perhaps TRBD2 as D (5 bases). V lost 4 bases, J lost 3 bases, and 11 bases lay in between. CDR1 and CDR2 from the germline V gene are SGDLS and YYNGEE. The CDR3 loop spans 13 amino acids.

This chain links TRBV19 with TRBJ1-2; D is perhaps TRBD1 (5 bases). CDR3 size: 14 residues. V lost 8 bases, J lost 9 bases, and 22 bases lay in between. Germline CDR1 reads LNHDA; CDR2 reads SQIVND (reference sequence). In DNA form, the CDR3 reads TGTGCCAGTGAGACAATTTCAGGGAGCTCCAGCTACACCTTC. Translation: CASETISGSSSYTF.